This TCR beta chain appears in the sequencing data of a study of glioma-infiltrating T cells after dendritic cell vaccination. Overall study: Patients had newly diagnosed or recurrent glioblastoma and received dendritic cell vaccines.

The method was immunoSEQ multiplex PCR; TCRdb's version includes in-frame clones alone and lacks a portion of them. The top ten clones hold approximately 10% of a sample with roughly 60,000 clones, roughly 86% of them seen once. Trimming stripped 1 base from V and 5 bases from J, with 8 bases between. The CDR3 totals 13 residues. Germline lookup yields CDR1 SEHNR and CDR2 FQNEAQ (reference sequence). Time point defined: after dendritic cell vaccination, including at tumor progression/relapse. This material consisted of blood, taken after dendritic cell vaccination. The chain is built from TRBV7-9 and TRBJ1-1; a weak D match, TRBD1 (5 bases). This TCR derives from a human donor with glioblastoma. The CDR3 sequence: CASSLGGGTEAFF. CDR3 nucleotides: TGTGCCAGCAGCTTAGGGGGGGGAACTGAAGCTTTCTTT.